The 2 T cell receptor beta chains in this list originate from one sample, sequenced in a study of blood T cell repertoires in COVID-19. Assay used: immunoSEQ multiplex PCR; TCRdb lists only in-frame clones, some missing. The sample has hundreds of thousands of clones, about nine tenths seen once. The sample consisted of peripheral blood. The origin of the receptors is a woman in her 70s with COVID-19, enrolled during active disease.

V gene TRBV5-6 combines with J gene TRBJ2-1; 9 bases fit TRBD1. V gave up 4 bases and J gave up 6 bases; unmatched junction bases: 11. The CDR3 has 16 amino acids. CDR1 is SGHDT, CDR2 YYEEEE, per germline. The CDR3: CASSITGTGTVNEQFF. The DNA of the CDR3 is TGTGCCAGCAGCATTACCGGGACAGGGACGGTCAATGAGCAGTTCTTC.

The CDR3 DNA reads as TGTGCCAGCAGTCCCGGTACAGATACGCAGTATTTT. It is translated as CASSPGTDTQYF. This chain connects TRBV27 to TRBJ2-3; D is uncertain. Germline assignment: CDR1 MNHEY and CDR2 SMNVEV (reference sequence). Trimming pared 5 bases from V and 3 bases from J, leaving 6 bases between. This CDR3 spans 12 amino acids.